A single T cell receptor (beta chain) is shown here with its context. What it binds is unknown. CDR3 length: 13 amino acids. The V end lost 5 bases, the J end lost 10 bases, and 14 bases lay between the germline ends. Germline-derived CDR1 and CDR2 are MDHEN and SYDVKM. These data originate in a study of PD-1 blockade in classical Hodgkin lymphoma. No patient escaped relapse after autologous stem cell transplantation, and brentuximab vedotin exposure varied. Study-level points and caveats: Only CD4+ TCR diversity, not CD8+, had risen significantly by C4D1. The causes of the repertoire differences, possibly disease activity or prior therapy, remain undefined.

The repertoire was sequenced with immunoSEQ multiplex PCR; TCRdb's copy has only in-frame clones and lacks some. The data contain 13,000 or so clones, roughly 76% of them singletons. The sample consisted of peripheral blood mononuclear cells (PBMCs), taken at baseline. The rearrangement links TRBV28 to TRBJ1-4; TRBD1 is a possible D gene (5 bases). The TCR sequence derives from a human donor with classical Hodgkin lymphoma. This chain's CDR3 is CASSPDSKGKLFF. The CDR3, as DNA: TGTGCCAGCAGTCCTGACAGCAAAGGAAAACTGTTTTTT.